This entry concerns a single T cell receptor (beta chain). The antigen remains unidentified. At a deep level, the assay was run. Profiled with immunoSEQ multiplex PCR; TCRdb holds only in-frame clones, not every one. The table lists about 2 million clones, 85% to 95% of them singletons, with 0.1% to 0.15% in the top ten. Germline lookup yields CDR1 MNHEY and CDR2 SVGAGI. The CDR3 spans 15 residues. The V and J ends lost 1 base and 0 bases respectively, with 9 bases between them. This entry comes from a study of shared clonotypes between healthy human individuals. General study results and limits: A generally larger estimated richness was seen in naive subsets than in memory subsets.

The TCR sequence derives from a man aged 18-30 years in good health. The chain uses TRBV6-5 and TRBJ1-1; D is undetermined. Sequenced input: naive CD4+ T cells sorted from blood. Sample subset: CD45RA+ positively selected. The CDR3: CASSYLPGLNTEAFF. The CDR3 nucleotides are TGTGCCAGCAGTTACTTGCCGGGGTTGAACACTGAAGCTTTCTTT.